These 18 T cell receptor beta chains were sequenced from one sample in a study of OX40 agonist ivuxolimab in advanced cancers. Profiled with immunoSEQ multiplex PCR; TCRdb holds only in-frame clones, not every one. Of tens of thousands of clones in the sample, over 80% are singletons; the top ten hold more than 25%. The sample was CD4+ or CD8+ T cells sorted from blood, taken in a trial of the OX40 agonist ivuxolimab. Receptor source: an adult with an advanced solid tumor such as melanoma, head and neck, liver or kidney cancer.

The chain carries TRBV6-5 and TRBJ2-7; 7 bases fit TRBD1. The CDR3 length is 14 residues. V gave up 4 bases and J gave up 6 bases; unmatched junction bases: 9. Germline assignment: CDR1 MNHEY and CDR2 SVGAGI. This CDR3 is CASSSGTVYSEQYF. In DNA form, the CDR3 reads TGTGCCAGCAGTTCCGGGACAGTTTACAGCGAGCAGTACTTC.

There are many counts of this clone. J is TRBJ1-5 and V is TRBV28; D is ambiguous. Trimming stripped 3 bases from V and 6 bases from J, with 6 bases between. CDR1 and CDR2 from the germline V gene are MDHEN and SYDVKM. The CDR3 is 12 amino acids. The DNA for the CDR3 is TGTGCCAGCAGTTTCGAGGTTCAGCCCCAGCATTTT. Translating it yields CASSFEVQPQHF. Together with reference TRBV28 and TRBJ1-5, the CDR3 gives the full variable domain: DVKVTQSSRYLVKRTGEKVFLECVQDMDHENMFWYRQDPGLGLRLIYFSYDVKMKEKGDIPEGYSVSREKKERFSLILESASTNQTSMYLCASSFEVQPQHFGDGTRLSIL.

This sequence joins TRBV25-1 and TRBJ2-5, with 9 bases lining up with TRBD1. The length of the CDR3 is 16 residues. The germline gives CDR1 MGHDK, CDR2 SYGVNS. The V segment lost 8 bases and the J segment 5 bases; nucleotides outside the gene matches: 15. The CDR3 spells CASSRLGQGNRETQYF. DNA of the CDR3: TGTGCCAGCTCCAGGTTGGGACAGGGCAACCGCGAGACCCAGTACTTC.

This clone was detected only once. V is TRBV27 and J is TRBJ1-5; no clear D. V lost 4 bases to trimming and J lost 0 bases, with 10 bases between them. Germline assignment: CDR1 MNHEY and CDR2 SMNVEV (reference sequence). This CDR3 region has 15 residues. CDR3 region: CASSSDADSNQPQHF. The CDR3, as DNA: TGTGCCAGCAGTTCGGACGCAGATAGCAATCAGCCCCAGCATTTT.

The chain recombines TRBV27 with TRBJ2-2; D is uncertain. CDR3 size: 13 residues. Germline V gives CDR1 MNHEY, CDR2 SMNVEV (reference sequence). V was pared by 3 bases and J by 5 bases, with 7 bases between. The CDR3 nucleotides read TGTGCCAGCAGTTTGATTATTACCGGGGAGCTGTTTTTT. This translates into CASSLIITGELFF.

The V call is TRBV5-8, the J call TRBJ1-1; D unresolved. Germline loops: CDR1 SGHTS, CDR2 YDEGEE. This CDR3 comprises 14 residues. V lost 0 bases, J lost 6 bases, and 12 bases lay in between. In DNA, the CDR3 is TGTGCCAGCAGCTTGGAAGGGCCCTGGCCTGAAGCTTTCTTT. Its translation is CASSLEGPWPEAFF. The variable domain in full, completed from reference TRBV5-8 and TRBJ1-1, reads EAGVTQSPTHLIKTRGQQATLRCSPISGHTSVYWYQQALGLGLQFLLWYDEGEERNRGNFPPRFSGRQFPNYSSELNVNALELEDSALYLCASSLEGPWPEAFFGQGTRLTVV.

V usage is TRBV2 and J usage is TRBJ2-4; tentatively, D is TRBD2 (5 bases). V dropped 2 bases and J dropped 3 bases, with 11 bases sitting between them. There are 15 residues in the CDR3. Germline assignment: CDR1 SNHLY and CDR2 FYNNEI. CDR3 sequence (DNA): TGTGCCAGCAGTGAAAAGGGCGCGGGCAAAAACATTCAGTACTTC. Its protein is CASSEKGAGKNIQYF.

V and J are TRBV5-6 and TRBJ2-2; D is ambiguous. Trimming cost V 10 bases and J 0 bases, with 16 bases left between them. Germline CDR1 SGHDT, CDR2 YYEEEE. This CDR3 region has 15 residues. The CDR3: CACGLLTTNTGELFF. CDR3 coding DNA: TGTGCCTGCGGTCTACTTACCACGAACACCGGGGAGCTGTTTTTT. Based on the CDR3 plus reference TRBV5-6 and TRBJ2-2, the full variable domain is DAGVTQSPTHLIKTRGQQVTLRCSPKSGHDTVSWYQQALGQGPQFIFQYYEEEERQRGNFPDRFSGHQFPNYSSELNVNALLLGDSALYLCACGLLTTNTGELFFGEGSRLTVL.

The rearrangement joins TRBV7-9 to TRBJ1-2; D not resolved. In germline, CDR1 is SEHNR, CDR2 FQNEAQ (reference sequence). CDR3 length: 15 amino acids. V shed 2 bases and J shed 7 bases, with 17 bases lying between them. CDR3: CASSLSRQAIGGYTF. Written as DNA, the CDR3 is TGTGCCAGCAGCTTAAGTCGGCAGGCCATCGGTGGCTACACCTTC.

The chain recombines TRBV9 with TRBJ1-3, with unresolved D. The CDR3 totals 14 residues. Trimming left V 0 bases short and J 3 bases short, with 7 bases between. Germline CDR1 and CDR2: SGDLS and YYNGEE. CDR3 sequence: CASSVETFGNTIYF. CDR3 in DNA: TGTGCCAGCAGCGTAGAGACATTTGGAAACACCATATATTTT.

The chain uses TRBV5-1 and TRBJ2-3; 10 bases match TRBD1. The length of the CDR3 is 16 residues. The V and J ends lost 4 bases and 4 bases, in that order; junction bases with no gene match: 9. Germline lookup yields CDR1 SGHRS and CDR2 YFSETQ. CDR3 loop: CASSPRGGTGADTQYF. CDR3 nucleotide sequence: TGCGCCAGCAGCCCCAGAGGGGGGACAGGGGCAGATACGCAGTATTTT.

V is TRBV12-5 and J is TRBJ1-1, with D possibly TRBD1 on 5 matching bases. Germline V gene sequence: CDR1 LGHNT, CDR2 FRNRAP. This CDR3 comprises 19 residues. V lost 2 bases, J lost 1 base, and 23 bases lay in between. CDR3 sequence: CASGLKRGQGEIGNTEAFF. CDR3 sequence (DNA): TGTGCTAGTGGTTTGAAGCGCGGGCAGGGAGAAATTGGGAACACTGAAGCTTTCTTT.

This clone has just one count. In DNA, the CDR3 is TGTGCCAGCTCAGAACTGGCGGCGAACACTGAAGCTTTCTTT. It translates to CASSELAANTEAFF. This chain uses TRBV18 with TRBJ1-1, with D uncertain. Trimming took 5 bases from V and 1 from J, leaving 11 bases between them. The CDR3 loop spans 14 amino acids. The V gene's germline CDR1 is KGHSH and CDR2 LQKENI.

This chain uses TRBV19 with TRBJ1-1; D possibly corresponds to TRBD1 (6 bases). The CDR3 totals 15 residues. Deletions cut 7 bases from V and 2 bases from J, with 17 bases between. Looked up from germline, CDR1 is LNHDA and CDR2 is SQIVND (reference sequence). CDR3 loop: CASMLTAGVNTEAFF. In DNA, the CDR3 is TGTGCCAGTATGTTAACGGCAGGGGTAAACACTGAAGCTTTCTTT.

The genes are TRBV6-1 and TRBJ2-6; D not certain. V gave up 7 bases and J gave up 0 bases, with 4 bases separating them. The germline V gene has CDR1 MNHNS and CDR2 SASEGT. The CDR3 contains 13 residues. The chain's CDR3 is CASKDSGANVLTF. The CDR3 nucleotides are TGTGCCAGCAAGGACTCTGGGGCCAACGTCCTGACTTTC.

The CDR3 DNA reads as TGTGCCAGCAGCATCGGACAGGGGAGTAGCTACGAGCAGTACTTC. It is translated as CASSIGQGSSYEQYF. This chain connects TRBV7-2 to TRBJ2-7; 9 bases are shared with TRBD1. CDR3 size: 15 residues. In germline, CDR1 is SGHTA, CDR2 FQGNSA. J lost 3 bases, V lost 5 bases, and 8 bases had no gene match.

The rearrangement joins TRBV9 to TRBJ2-7; D possibly corresponds to TRBD1 (5 bases). CDR3 length equals 14 residues. V was shortened by 2 bases and J by 3 bases, with 12 bases between the two germline ends. The germline V gene encodes CDR1 SGDLS and CDR2 YYNGEE. CDR3 nucleotide sequence: TGTGCCAGCAGCGTGGGGCCCTTTGGCTACGAGCAGTACTTC. It translates to CASSVGPFGYEQYF.

J is TRBJ2-5 and V is TRBV2, with D possibly being TRBD2 (7 bases). V was pared by 8 bases and J by 5 bases, with 15 bases between. The CDR3 loop spans 13 amino acids. Germline V gene lookup returns CDR1 SNHLY and CDR2 FYNNEI. CDR3 coding DNA: TGTGCCAGCTATAGGGGGGGCCTGGAGACCCAGTACTTC. Translated: CASYRGGLETQYF.